The 3 T cell receptor beta chains below all came from one sample that was sequenced in a study of T cells after yellow fever vaccination. Using its own MiXCR run on the 5' RACE reads, TCRdb lists one record per CDR3 protein. This table holds roughly 260,000 distinct CDR3 sequences, 13% found once. The sample consisted of CD4+ T cells sorted from PBMCs, taken 45 days after the yellow fever booster vaccination. All receptors derive from a man aged 25-45 years who received the YFV17D yellow fever vaccine.

The table lists this clonotype with a few counts. The rearrangement links TRBV9 to TRBJ1-2, with 8 bases lining up with TRBD1. The trim removed 4 bases at V and 7 bases at J, leaving 6 bases unmatched. Germline loops: CDR1 SGDLS, CDR2 YYNGEE. This CDR3 is built from 13 residues. CDR3 protein: CASSPQGAGGYTF. The DNA for the CDR3 is TGTGCCAGCAGCCCTCAGGGGGCGGGTGGCTACACCTTC. Drawing the rest from reference TRBV9 and TRBJ1-2, the complete variable domain is DSGVTQTPKHLITATGQRVTLRCSPRSGDLSVYWYQQSLDQGLQFLIQYYNGEERAKGNILERFSAQQFPDLHSELNLSSLELGDSALYFCASSPQGAGGYTFGSGTRLTVV.

This chain connects TRBV29-1 to TRBJ2-1, with 7 bases lining up with TRBD1. The germline gives CDR1 SQVTM, CDR2 ANQGSEA. This CDR3 is built from 15 residues. J gave up 5 bases and V 8 bases, and 15 bases lay outside the gene matches. The CDR3 region has the DNA TGCAGCTACCCACCCCTGGGGGACAGAAACAATGAGCAGTTCTTC. Translated, it gives CSYPPLGDRNNEQFF.

This clonotype was counted many times. This chain connects TRBV10-3 to TRBJ2-6; 8 bases match TRBD2. V lost 11 bases and J lost 0; bases outside the gene matches: 12. This CDR3 has 17 residues. Germline lookup yields CDR1 ENHRY and CDR2 SYGVKD. CDR3 DNA: TGTGCCGTAGATCCGGGACTAGGTCACTCTGGGGCCAACGTCCTGACTTTC. Translation: CAVDPGLGHSGANVLTF.